The clone carrying this T cell receptor (beta chain) was detected only a few times. V trimming: 5 bases; J trimming: 7 bases; junction bases outside the gene matches: 13. Per germline, CDR1 MDHEN and CDR2 SYDVKM. CDR3 length equals 15 residues. The data were obtained in a study of identical twins. TCRdb passed the 5' RACE reads through MiXCR, listing each CDR3 protein once. In the table there are roughly 1,500,000 distinct CDR3 sequences, under 35% of which are singletons. The rearrangement links TRBV28 to TRBJ2-7; 8 nucleotides align to TRBD1. The clonotype was recovered from a newborn girl in good health. The source material was cord blood. The CDR3 sequence is CASSPTGTGAREQYF. The CDR3, as DNA: TGTGCCAGCAGTCCGACCGGGACAGGAGCTAGAGAGCAGTACTTC.